This TCR beta chain was recorded in a study of Ad26.COV2.S vaccination and SARS-CoV-2 variants. Treatment indicated: roughly 20 received Ad26.COV2.S at low or high dose, single or two shots; about 5 received placebo; per-sample allocation not given. Material that was analyzed had been drawn on day 63 after the first vaccine or placebo injection. The sample came from a Boston adult aged 18-55 years. The study, taken as a whole, reports: Researchers reported similar non-spike TCR breadth in vaccine and placebo recipients.

Sequenced by immunoSEQ multiplex PCR; TCRdb stores in-frame clones only, minus some. The data contain 400,000 to 500,000 clones, 88% of them singletons. Germline CDR1 WSHSY, CDR2 SAAADI. This CDR3 region has 14 residues. Trimming took 3 bases from V and 8 from J; bases not matched to a gene: 9. Concerning this clone: Its antigen is as yet unknown.

Sequenced here: peripheral blood, sampled in a trial of Ad26.COV2.S vaccine versus placebo. The chain carries TRBV10-2 and TRBJ1-1; 7 positions match TRBD1. This receptor was obtained from a person aged 18-65 years who received the Ad26.COV2.S COVID-19 vaccine or a placebo. CDR3 DNA sequence: TGCGCCAGCAGTGAAATGGAAGGGGGCAGCGAAGCTTTCTTT. The encoded protein is CASSEMEGGSEAFF.